Listed here are 28 T cell receptor beta chains from one sample, sequenced in a study of siplizumab effects on memory and regulatory T cells. Assay used: immunoSEQ multiplex PCR; TCRdb lists only in-frame clones, some missing. The sample records around 61,000 clones, about 98% being singletons. Sequenced material: naive CD8+ T cells sorted from blood. The receptors were gathered from a human donor in good health.

The chain joins TRBV19 to TRBJ2-1; 8 positions agree with TRBD2. The CDR3 runs to 14 residues. The V and J ends lost 5 bases and 7 bases, in that order; junction bases with no gene match: 7. Germline V CDR1 and CDR2: LNHDA, SQIVND (reference sequence). The CDR3 DNA follows: TGTGCCAGTAGTCTCGGGAGGGCCCAAAATGAGCAGTTCTTC. Protein product: CASSLGRAQNEQFF.

This clone was detected once. The chain carries TRBV14 and TRBJ2-5, with D unclear. V was trimmed by 5 bases and J by 2 bases, leaving 15 bases between them. The CDR3 is made up of 15 amino acids. Germline V gives CDR1 SGHDN, CDR2 FVKESK. The CDR3 protein is CASSLQVYGQETQYF. The CDR3 region has the DNA TGTGCCAGCAGCTTACAAGTATATGGTCAAGAGACCCAGTACTTC.

V usage is TRBV28 and J usage is TRBJ1-5; D gene uncertain. Trimming removed 8 bases at V and 0 bases at J, with 11 bases between. CDR1 and CDR2 from the germline V gene are MDHEN and SYDVKM. The CDR3 extends over 14 amino acids. The CDR3, as DNA: TGTGCCAGCTTCCCCTGGGATAGCAATCAGCCCCAGCATTTT. Its translation is CASFPWDSNQPQHF.

The chain joins TRBV19 to TRBJ1-2; D not certain. This CDR3 is built from 15 residues. Between the trimmed V and J ends, which lost 1 base and 6 bases, there was a span of 15 bases. Germline values: CDR1 LNHDA, CDR2 SQIVND (reference sequence). Here the CDR3 DNA reads TGTGCCAGTAGTATAGTCGGCGGTTCATGGGATGGCTACACCTTC. This translates into CASSIVGGSWDGYTF.

V is TRBV19 and J is TRBJ2-3, with a tentative D call TRBD2 (5 bases). The CDR3 is made up of 15 amino acids. V gave up 7 bases and J gave up 0 bases, with 14 bases separating them. Germline V gene sequence: CDR1 LNHDA, CDR2 SQIVND (reference sequence). This CDR3 reads CASMETMTSTDTQYF. The CDR3 DNA reads TGTGCCAGTATGGAGACTATGACTAGCACAGATACGCAGTATTTT. Complete variable domain (other parts from reference TRBV19 and TRBJ2-3): DGGITQSPKYLFRKEGQNVTLSCEQNLNHDAMYWYRQDPGQGLRLIYYSQIVNDFQKGDIAEGYSVSREKKESFPLTVTSAQKNPTAFYLCASMETMTSTDTQYFGPGTRLTVL.

The chain recombines TRBV4-1 with TRBJ2-7; possibly TRBD2 for D (5 bases). Germline V lookup: CDR1 MGHRA, CDR2 YSYEKL. CDR3 size: 13 residues. V gave up 3 bases and J gave up 5 bases, with 11 bases separating them. The CDR3 DNA follows: TGCGCCAGCAGCCACAGTAACGGGAACGAGCAGTACTTC. Residues: CASSHSNGNEQYF.

The J gene is TRBJ1-3, the V gene TRBV5-1; 8 bases map to TRBD1. The CDR3 loop spans 17 amino acids. Germline V gene sequence: CDR1 SGHRS, CDR2 YFSETQ. The J segment lost 0 bases and the V segment lost 0 bases, leaving 5 bases of the junction unmatched. CDR3 loop: CASSLGDRFSSGNTIYF. As DNA, the CDR3 is TGCGCCAGCAGCTTGGGGGACAGGTTTAGCTCTGGAAACACCATATATTTT.

In this sample, this clone turned up once. The chain recombines TRBV29-1 with TRBJ1-1; D ambiguous. The ends were cut back, 5 bases at V and 2 bases at J, with 21 bases in the middle. CDR1 is SQVTM, CDR2 ANQGSEA, per germline. This CDR3 is built from 16 residues. The CDR3 bases are TGCAGCGTTCTGGGGAACCCCATAAGGGTAAACACTGAAGCTTTCTTT. Amino acids: CSVLGNPIRVNTEAFF.

This chain uses TRBV11-3 with TRBJ2-3, with 7 bases that match TRBD2. The trim removed 8 bases at V and 0 bases at J, leaving 5 bases unmatched. This CDR3 is 14 amino acids long. Germline V gene sequence: CDR1 SGHNT, CDR2 YENEEA. The CDR3 reads CASGSGLSTDTQYF. In nucleotides, the CDR3 is TGTGCCAGCGGTAGCGGGCTTAGCACAGATACGCAGTATTTT.

J is TRBJ2-7 and V is TRBV27; 9 bases match TRBD2. The V gene end was trimmed by 3 bases and the J gene end by 0 bases; junction bases not matched to a gene: 6. CDR3 length: 16 residues. In germline, CDR1 is MNHEY, CDR2 SMNVEV (reference sequence). CDR3 sequence (DNA): TGTGCCAGCAGTTTTCTAGCGGGAAGGAGCTCCTACGAGCAGTACTTC. It is translated as CASSFLAGRSSYEQYF.

The chain joins TRBV4-3 to TRBJ2-3; no firm D call. Looked up from germline, CDR1 is LGHNA and CDR2 is YSLEER. The CDR3 has 15 residues. Trimming removed 0 bases at V and 0 bases at J, with 7 bases between. In DNA, the CDR3 is TGCGCCAGCAGCCAAGATTTGGGCAGCACAGATACGCAGTATTTT. This codes for CASSQDLGSTDTQYF.

V gene TRBV19 combines with J gene TRBJ2-3; D unresolved. The CDR3 spans 13 residues. Deletions cut 7 bases from V and 4 bases from J, with 12 bases between. Germline V lookup: CDR1 LNHDA, CDR2 SQIVND (reference sequence). CDR3 region: CASTSELSDTQYF. CDR3 DNA: TGTGCCAGTACCTCTGAGTTATCAGATACGCAGTATTTT. Combining the CDR3 with reference TRBV19 and TRBJ2-3 gives the whole variable domain DGGITQSPKYLFRKEGQNVTLSCEQNLNHDAMYWYRQDPGQGLRLIYYSQIVNDFQKGDIAEGYSVSREKKESFPLTVTSAQKNPTAFYLCASTSELSDTQYFGPGTRLTVL.

The CDR3 spells CASSVGGSGNQPQHF. As DNA, the CDR3 is TGTGCCAGCAGCGTAGGTGGGTCCGGCAATCAGCCCCAGCATTTT. The chain has TRBV9 and TRBJ1-5; D gene ambiguous. CDR3 length equals 15 residues. The V end lost 0 bases, the J end lost 2 bases, and 9 bases lay between the germline ends. Germline lookup yields CDR1 SGDLS and CDR2 YYNGEE. Drawing the rest from reference TRBV9 and TRBJ1-5, the complete variable domain is DSGVTQTPKHLITATGQRVTLRCSPRSGDLSVYWYQQSLDQGLQFLIQYYNGEERAKGNILERFSAQQFPDLHSELNLSSLELGDSALYFCASSVGGSGNQPQHFGDGTRLSIL.

This rearrangement joins TRBV4-2 to TRBJ2-7; 7 bases match TRBD1. Germline CDR1 LGHNA, CDR2 YNFKEQ. Unmatched junction bases numbered 12, after V lost 3 bases and J lost 4 bases. This CDR3 has 16 residues. Here the CDR3 reads CASSHRPGTETYEQYF. For the CDR3, the DNA is TGTGCCAGCAGCCACAGGCCGGGGACAGAGACATACGAGCAGTACTTC.

The chain links TRBV27 to TRBJ2-2, with D possibly TRBD1 on 6 matching bases. V lost 4 bases, J lost 5 bases, and 20 bases lay in between. From germline, CDR1 is MNHEY and CDR2 SMNVEV (reference sequence). The CDR3 totals 17 residues. The CDR3 DNA reads TGTGCCAGCAGTTCCGAGGGGTGGGGGCAGGGGACCGGGGAGCTGTTTTTT. It yields the protein CASSSEGWGQGTGELFF.

This chain links TRBV19 with TRBJ2-7, with 11 bases identical to TRBD2. Trimming took 11 bases from V and 6 from J; bases not matched to a gene: 3. There are 11 residues in the CDR3. Per germline, CDR1 LNHDA and CDR2 SQIVND (reference sequence). CDR3 bases: TGTGCCGCGACTAGCGGGACCGAGCAGTACTTC. Protein sequence: CAATSGTEQYF.

The sample holds one count of this clone. V gene TRBV19 combines with J gene TRBJ1-5, with unresolved D. The CDR3 contains 15 residues. V lost 10 bases and J lost 4, with 20 bases in between. Germline V gene sequence: CDR1 LNHDA, CDR2 SQIVND (reference sequence). CDR3 nucleotides: TGTGCCACCTGTCCCTGGAGTCGAGGGAATCAGCCCCAGCATTTT. This sequence encodes CATCPWSRGNQPQHF.

This clone has a single count. DNA of the CDR3: TGTGCCAGCAGTTTATTCGGGGGGCTGTCATCCACAGATACGCAGTATTTT. It encodes CASSLFGGLSSTDTQYF. The rearrangement joins TRBV27 to TRBJ2-3; D may be TRBD2 (7 bases). The V and J ends lost 1 base and 2 bases respectively, with 16 bases between them. Germline CDR1 reads MNHEY; CDR2 reads SMNVEV (reference sequence). The CDR3 loop spans 17 amino acids.

This chain uses TRBV27 with TRBJ2-7, with D hard to call. The V gene's germline CDR1 is MNHEY and CDR2 SMNVEV (reference sequence). CDR3 length equals 12 residues. The V and J ends lost 6 bases and 5 bases respectively, with 11 bases between them. CDR3 DNA sequence: TGTGCCAGCAGCGGATTCAGCGACGAGCAGTACTTC. Amino acids: CASSGFSDEQYF.

The gene calls are TRBV5-1 and TRBJ2-7; D might be TRBD1 or TRBD2, each matching 5 bases. Deletions cut 2 bases from V and 5 bases from J, with 14 bases between. Germline CDR1 SGHRS, CDR2 YFSETQ. This CDR3 comprises 14 residues. The CDR3 sequence: CASSFGTVGHEQYF. The CDR3 nucleotides are TGCGCCAGCAGCTTCGGGACCGTGGGACACGAGCAGTACTTC.

This sequence joins TRBV7-9 and TRBJ2-3, with D uncertain. Deletions cut 5 bases from V and 5 bases from J, with 8 bases between. Germline CDR1 is SEHNR and CDR2 is FQNEAQ (reference sequence). The CDR3 consists of 12 residues. The CDR3 DNA reads as TGTGCCAGCAGCCACCGAGGAGATACGCAGTATTTT. Its translation: CASSHRGDTQYF.

The rearrangement uses TRBV27 and TRBJ2-2, with D hard to call. CDR3 length: 11 amino acids. Germline V CDR1 and CDR2: MNHEY, SMNVEV (reference sequence). The germline V and J ends were trimmed by 3 bases and 11 bases, with 7 bases remaining between them. The CDR3 loop is CASSLGRELFF. The DNA for the CDR3 is TGTGCCAGCAGTTTGGGAAGAGAGCTGTTTTTT.

The rearrangement joins TRBV27 to TRBJ1-5; D gene unclear. This CDR3 region has 13 residues. With 2 bases removed from V and 4 bases from J, the gap between germline ends came to 6 bases. CDR1 MNHEY and CDR2 SMNVEV come from the germline V gene (reference sequence). For the CDR3, the DNA is TGTGCCAGCAGTTTAGTGGAGAATCAGCCCCAGCATTTT. This translates into CASSLVENQPQHF.

This chain links TRBV10-2 with TRBJ2-2; D call uncertain. V gave up 0 bases and J gave up 7 bases, with 3 bases separating them. The germline gives CDR1 WSHSY, CDR2 SAAADI. CDR3 length equals 12 residues. CDR3 nucleotides: TGCGCCAGCAGTGAGTCAGGCGGGGAGCTGTTTTTT. Protein product: CASSESGGELFF.

This chain uses TRBV1 with TRBJ1-2; TRBD1, the table's D call, lacks a check against the DNA. TRBV1 is a listed pseudogene. CDR3 length: 14 residues. CDR3 protein: CTSGGTGWYYGYTF. The CDR3 nucleotides are TGCACCAGCGGCGGGACAGGGTGGTACTATGGCTACACCTTC.

This chain links TRBV2 with TRBJ2-1; maybe TRBD1 (5 bases). Germline V CDR1 and CDR2: SNHLY, FYNNEI. The CDR3 runs to 13 residues. V lost 6 bases, J lost 4 bases, and 10 bases lay in between. The CDR3 sequence is CASRETVYNEQFF. In DNA, the CDR3 is TGTGCCAGCAGAGAGACAGTATACAATGAGCAGTTCTTC.

This chain uses TRBV29-1 with TRBJ2-7, with D tentatively TRBD1 (5 bases). The CDR3 has 14 amino acids. The germline CDR1 and CDR2 sequences are SQVTM and ANQGSEA. V was trimmed by 4 bases and J by 2 bases, leaving 15 bases between them. The CDR3 loop reads CSVGSQVRAYEQYF. In DNA, the CDR3 is TGCAGCGTTGGGTCTCAGGTCAGGGCCTACGAGCAGTACTTC.

The chain uses TRBV6-1 and TRBJ1-5; D is unresolved. This CDR3 contains 13 residues. The germline V and J ends were trimmed by 6 bases and 3 bases, with 9 bases remaining between them. Germline V gene lookup returns CDR1 MNHNS and CDR2 SASEGT. In DNA form, the CDR3 reads TGTGCCAGCAGAGTCAGGAACAATCAGCCCCAGCATTTT. This sequence encodes CASRVRNNQPQHF.